This paragraph reports one T cell receptor beta chain. Germline lookup yields CDR1 KGHSH and CDR2 LQKENI. With 0 bases removed from V and 1 base from J, the gap between germline ends came to 15 bases. The CDR3 runs to 17 residues. This sample was taken from a study of control samples from healthy donors and cancer patients. Profiled with immunoSEQ multiplex PCR; TCRdb holds only in-frame clones, not every one. The sample carries around 200,000 clones, roughly 94% recorded once. The origin of this receptor is a man aged 50 to 59 in good health. The genes are TRBV18 and TRBJ1-1; D possibly corresponds to TRBD1 (6 bases). The sequenced sample was blood. Here the CDR3 DNA reads TGTGCCAGCTCACCACCGCTGTCAGGGGCCGGGAACACTGAAGCTTTCTTT. Its translation: CASSPPLSGAGNTEAFF.